What follows is one T cell receptor (beta chain) and its context. Its antigen is unknown. These data belong to a study of OX40 agonist ivuxolimab in advanced cancers. Overall study results and limits: CD8+ T cells (on average) carried more expanded clones than CD4+ T cells. Determination of antigen specificity was not performed for the expanded peripheral T cells. Dosing at 0.1 to 3.0 mg/kg was accompanied by clonal expansion of CD4+ and CD8+ blood T cells by week 6.

The data were produced by immunoSEQ multiplex PCR, yet TCRdb's version contains in-frame clones alone and is incomplete. The top ten clones hold 3.1% of a sample with around 80,000 clones, over 75% of them seen once. Germline CDR1 and CDR2: SGHNT and YENEEA. J gave up 2 bases and V 4 bases, and 9 bases lay outside the gene matches. The CDR3 consists of 16 residues. The cohort excluded patients with autoimmune disease history or systemic immunosuppression. The TCR sequence derives from an adult with an advanced solid tumor such as melanoma, head and neck, liver or kidney cancer. V is TRBV11-3 and J is TRBJ2-3, with 7 nucleotides matching TRBD1. Sequencing used CD4+ or CD8+ T cells sorted from blood, obtained in a trial of the OX40 agonist ivuxolimab. CDR3 coding DNA: TGTGCCAGCAGCTCCCGCCGGGACAGAGACACAGATACGCAGTATTTT. Protein product: CASSSRRDRDTDTQYF.